What follows are 7 T cell receptor beta chains derived from one specimen sequenced in a study of blood T cell repertoires in COVID-19. Sequencing used immunoSEQ multiplex PCR; TCRdb keeps in-frame clones, though not all of them. The data hold about 160,000 clones, with approximately 88% observed a single time. Sequenced: peripheral blood. The receptors were gathered from an elderly woman with active or convalescent COVID-19.

V usage is TRBV14 and J usage is TRBJ1-1; D is unclear. Germline lookup yields CDR1 SGHDN and CDR2 FVKESK. This CDR3 contains 11 residues. Trimming took off 9 bases at V and 6 bases at J, with 11 bases between the two ends. CDR3 nucleotide sequence: TGTGCCAGTTCAATGGGAGCTGAAGCTTTCTTT. It translates to CASSMGAEAFF. Together with reference TRBV14 and TRBJ1-1, the CDR3 gives the full variable domain: EAGVTQFPSHSVIEKGQTVTLRCDPISGHDNLYWYRRVMGKEIKFLLHFVKESKQDESGMPNNRFLAERTGGTYSTLKVQPAELEDSGVYFCASSMGAEAFFGQGTRLTVV.

The genes are TRBV9 and TRBJ2-2; D ambiguous. In germline, CDR1 is SGDLS, CDR2 YYNGEE. V lost 0 bases and J 0 bases, leaving 9 bases between the germline ends. There are 16 residues in the CDR3. The CDR3 DNA is TGTGCCAGCAGCGTAGTGCAGGCTCCGAACACCGGGGAGCTGTTTTTT. It codes for CASSVVQAPNTGELFF.

This clone was seen repeatedly, ten times or more. The same CDR3 arises from other DNA sequences in this sample as well. The chain uses TRBV12-3 or TRBV12-4 and TRBJ1-1, with 9 bases identical to TRBD1. The CDR3 runs 13 residues. Trimming cost V 5 bases and J 5 bases; bases outside gene matches: 3. CDR3 nucleotide sequence: TGTGCCAGCAGTCAACAGGGGGCGACTGAAGCTTTCTTT. Encoded protein: CASSQQGATEAFF.

J is TRBJ1-1 and V is TRBV7-9, with TRBD1 as a possible D gene (6 bases). CDR3 length: 12 amino acids. Between the trimmed V and J ends, which lost 8 bases and 4 bases, there was a span of 11 bases. Germline V gene sequence: CDR1 SEHNR, CDR2 FQNEAQ (reference sequence). In nucleotides, the CDR3 is TGTGCCAGCGAAGGGGGAAGCACTGAAGCTTTCTTT. It yields the protein CASEGGSTEAFF.

This clone was found a few times. The CDR3 loop reads CASSYSPGGTNYGYTF. DNA of the CDR3: TGTGCCAGCAGTTACTCGCCAGGGGGCACTAACTATGGCTACACCTTC. This chain joins TRBV6-5 and TRBJ1-2; 8 bases line up with TRBD1. V lost 0 bases, J lost 0 bases, and 3 bases stayed unmatched. The germline V gene has CDR1 MNHEY and CDR2 SVGAGI. The CDR3 is 16 residues long.

This clone was recorded a few times. The chain couples TRBV7-9 to TRBJ1-1; TRBD1 matches at 8 bases. In germline, CDR1 is SEHNR, CDR2 FQNEAQ (reference sequence). J lost 5 bases, V lost 5 bases, and 7 bases had no gene match. The CDR3 length is 14 residues. DNA for the CDR3: TGTGCCAGCAGCCAACAGGGGGGGCTGACTGAAGCTTTCTTT. Protein sequence: CASSQQGGLTEAFF. Full variable domain (missing parts from reference TRBV7-9 and TRBJ1-1): DTGVSQNPRHKITKRGQNVTFRCDPISEHNRLYWYRQTLGQGPEFLTYFQNEAQLEKSRLLSDRFSAERPKGSFSTLEIQRTEQGDSAMYLCASSQQGGLTEAFFGQGTRLTVV.

The J gene is TRBJ1-1, the V gene TRBV4-3; 7 bases agree with TRBD1. Looked up from germline, CDR1 is LGHNA and CDR2 is YSLEER. V trimming: 1 base; J trimming: 1 base; junction bases outside the gene matches: 3. The CDR3 totals 15 residues. CDR3 protein: CASSQAQGGNTEAFF. DNA of the CDR3: TGCGCCAGCAGCCAAGCCCAGGGGGGGAACACTGAAGCTTTCTTT.